These 32 T cell receptor beta chains came from one sample sequenced in a study of prognosis after radiotherapy for stage I lung cancer. The TCR beta CDR3 region was amplified from genomic DNA, with two rounds of multiplex PCR being used for the amplification. With primers specific to each TRBV and TRBJ gene, the first-round PCR was performed. TCRdb processed the multiplex PCR reads anew with MiXCR; each CDR3 protein has one entry. The data contain about 28,000 distinct CDR3 sequences, around 46% of them singletons. This specimen was PBMCs, taken before or after stereotactic body radiation therapy (not recorded which). Receptor source: a donor over 45 with non-small cell lung cancer.

Comment on this clonotype: This sequence is one base from a far larger clone and is likely a read error. The chain couples TRBV28 to TRBJ1-5; 7 bases align to TRBD1. The germline V gene encodes CDR1 MDHEN and CDR2 SYDVKM. The length of the CDR3 is 13 residues. V gave up 9 bases and J gave up 6 bases; unmatched junction bases: 8. The CDR3 spells CASSTDRVQPQHF. Written as DNA, the CDR3 is TGTGCCAGTAGCACCGACAGGGTTCAGCCCCAGCATTTT.

The chain couples TRBV28 to TRBJ2-7, with D unclear. V gave up 3 bases and J gave up 6 bases, with 21 bases separating them. CDR3 length: 16 residues. The germline gives CDR1 MDHEN, CDR2 SYDVKM. The DNA for the CDR3 is TGTGCCAGCAGTTTTGGTATCTGGCCCGTCTCAAGCGAGCAGTACTTC. As protein: CASSFGIWPVSSEQYF.

This clonotype qualifies as medium-sized. The chain joins TRBV27 to TRBJ1-1, with D tentatively TRBD1 (6 bases). This CDR3 has 12 amino acids. Trimming took 1 base from V and 11 from J, leaving 11 bases between them. Germline loops: CDR1 MNHEY, CDR2 SMNVEV (reference sequence). The CDR3 spells CASSLYGGLAFF. DNA for the CDR3: TGTGCCAGCAGTTTATACGGGGGCTTGGCTTTCTTT.

This clonotype is judged medium-sized. The chain links TRBV2 to TRBJ1-6, with 8 bases lining up with TRBD1. V lost 4 bases to trimming and J lost 6 bases; unmatched junction nucleotides: 2. This CDR3 has 14 amino acids. In germline, CDR1 is SNHLY, CDR2 FYNNEI. CDR3 sequence (DNA): TGTGCCAGCAGTGTTGACAGGGGTAATTCACCCCTCCACTTT. As protein: CASSVDRGNSPLHF.

Only a few counts were recorded for this clonotype. The chain uses TRBV7-3 and TRBJ2-3; D remains unclear. This CDR3 comprises 13 residues. V was pared by 6 bases and J by 0 bases, with 7 bases between. Germline CDR1 reads SGHTA; CDR2 reads FQGTGA. DNA for the CDR3: TGTGCCAGCAGGAGGAGTAGCACAGATACGCAGTATTTT. Its translation: CASRRSSTDTQYF.

This clonotype was detected ten times or more. The chain employs TRBV7-3 and TRBJ1-5; D might be TRBD1 (6 bases). Per germline, CDR1 SGHTA and CDR2 FQGTGA. This CDR3 has 18 residues. The V end lost 5 bases, the J end lost 0 bases, and 20 bases lay between the germline ends. This CDR3 reads CASSRDIGGIYSNQPQHF. Written as DNA, the CDR3 is TGTGCCAGCAGCAGAGACATCGGGGGCATTTATAGCAATCAGCCCCAGCATTTT.

In this sample, this clonotype turned up many times. This chain joins TRBV7-2 and TRBJ2-5; unclear D gene. Deletions cut 3 bases from V and 1 base from J, with 12 bases between. Germline-derived CDR1 and CDR2 are SGHTA and FQGNSA. The CDR3 spans 15 residues. CDR3 loop: CASSFVVSPQETQYF. The CDR3, as DNA: TGTGCCAGCAGCTTTGTTGTAAGTCCCCAAGAGACCCAGTACTTC.

Concerning this clonotype: This likely came from a read error, as a far larger clone is one base away. The chain combines TRBV6-8 with TRBJ2-2; possible D gene TRBD1, 5 bases. V lost 0 bases, J lost 7 bases, and 15 bases lay in between. The CDR3 runs to 16 residues. The V gene's germline CDR1 is MNHGY and CDR2 SAAAGT. CDR3 DNA: TGTGCCAGCAGTTACTCGATCCGGAAAGGGGACGGGGAGCTGTTTTTT. This translates into CASSYSIRKGDGELFF.

This clonotype was recorded many times. The chain is built from TRBV5-8 and TRBJ2-5, with TRBD2 matching 9 bases. The CDR3 contains 18 residues. Germline trimming cut 4 bases from V and 2 bases from J; bases unmatched to any gene: 15. The germline V gene has CDR1 SGHTS and CDR2 YDEGEE. The CDR3 DNA follows: TGTGCCAGCAGCCGAGGACAGCCTAGCGGGGCCTCTCAAGAGACCCAGTACTTC. Translating it yields CASSRGQPSGASQETQYF.

Note on this clonotype: The likely explanation is a read error, given a far larger clone one base away. V and J are TRBV6-4 and TRBJ1-1; D gene unclear. V shed 5 bases and J shed 0 bases, with 10 bases lying between them. Germline V gives CDR1 MRHNA, CDR2 SNTAGT. The CDR3 loop spans 14 amino acids. Written as DNA, the CDR3 is TGTGCCAGCAGTCGGAAAGGTGTGAACACTGAAGCTTTCTTT. Amino acid sequence: CASSRKGVNTEAFF.

This clonotype was counted ten times or more. This chain uses TRBV7-2 with TRBJ2-1, with unresolved D. The germline V and J ends were trimmed by 5 bases and 0 bases, with 17 bases remaining between them. This CDR3 region has 17 residues. Germline V gene lookup returns CDR1 SGHTA and CDR2 FQGNSA. The CDR3 DNA follows: TGTGCCAGCAGCGCCCTCTCCCGGCTGAGCTCCTACAATGAGCAGTTCTTC. This encodes CASSALSRLSSYNEQFF.

Notes on this clonotype: A far larger clone is a single base away, which makes a read error likely. The V and J genes are TRBV24-1 and TRBJ1-5, with D possibly being TRBD1 (5 bases). Germline loops: CDR1 KGHDR, CDR2 SFDVKD. The CDR3 totals 15 residues. V was clipped by 6 bases and J by 1 base, with 12 bases between them. The CDR3 reads CATSPGGLSNQPQHF. In DNA form, the CDR3 reads TGTGCCACCAGTCCCGGGGGTTTGAGCAATCAGCCCCAGCATTTT.

J is TRBJ2-1 and V is TRBV12-3 or TRBV12-4, with D possibly matching TRBD1 (6 bases). Trimming took 5 bases from V and 7 from J, leaving 9 bases between them. The CDR3 runs to 12 residues. CDR3 sequence: CASSAQGNEQFF. CDR3 sequence (DNA): TGTGCCAGCAGTGCCCAGGGGAATGAGCAGTTCTTC.

Here the CDR3 reads CASSLQAGWVFDQFF. In DNA form, the CDR3 reads TGTGCCAGCAGTTTACAAGCGGGGTGGGTTTTTGACCAGTTCTTC. The chain combines TRBV12-3 or TRBV12-4 with TRBJ2-1, with TRBD2 identical over 7 bases. The CDR3 sequence is 15 residues long. With 2 bases clipped from V and 13 bases from J, the junction kept 14 bases outside the gene matches.

The genes are TRBV7-8 and TRBJ1-1; 7 nucleotides agree with TRBD1. V was clipped by 5 bases and J by 4 bases; unmatched bases: 13. The CDR3 consists of 16 residues. The germline gives CDR1 SGHVS, CDR2 FQNEAQ. The CDR3 nucleotides read TGTGCCAGCAGCAAAAGTACAGGGGTTTCGGGCACTGAAGCTTTCTTT. Amino acid sequence: CASSKSTGVSGTEAFF. The full variable domain, its missing parts supplied by reference TRBV7-8 and TRBJ1-1, is GAGVSQSPRYKVAKRGQDVALRCDPISGHVSLFWYQQALGQGPEFLTYFQNEAQLDKSGLPSDRFFAERPEGSVSTLKIQRTQQEDSAVYLCASSKSTGVSGTEAFFGQGTRLTVV.

In this sample, this clonotype turned up many times. The chain has TRBV30 and TRBJ1-5; D uncertain. This CDR3 comprises 13 residues. The V and J ends lost 2 bases and 9 bases respectively, with 14 bases between them. CDR1 GTSNPN and CDR2 SVGIG come from the germline V gene (reference sequence). CDR3 protein: CAWSTTRLGPQHF. In DNA, the CDR3 is TGTGCCTGGAGTACCACAAGGTTGGGGCCCCAGCATTTT.

Of note for this clonotype: A far larger clone lies a single base away; this is likely a read error. V and J are TRBV6-4 and TRBJ2-5; no clear D. There are 12 residues in the CDR3. Germline V lookup: CDR1 MRHNA, CDR2 SNTAGT. CDR3 in amino acids: CASSETAETHYF. The DNA of the CDR3 is TGTGCCAGCAGTGAGACCGCGGAGACCCATTACTTC.

In its sample, this clonotype was seen many times. The chain carries TRBV6-2 or TRBV6-3 and TRBJ2-1; TRBD1 matches at 7 bases. CDR1 and CDR2 from the germline V gene are MNHEY and SVGEGT. The trim removed 8 bases at V and 2 bases at J, leaving 3 bases unmatched. The CDR3 has 13 residues. The CDR3: CASSTGPYNEQFF. CDR3 DNA: TGTGCCAGCTCGACAGGGCCCTACAATGAGCAGTTCTTC.

This clonotype occurred many times. The rearrangement joins TRBV7-2 to TRBJ2-7; 8 positions match TRBD2. The CDR3 has 15 amino acids. Germline trimming cut 1 base from V and 6 bases from J; bases unmatched to any gene: 8. Germline values: CDR1 SGHTA, CDR2 FQGNSA. The CDR3 spells CASSLEAGRAGEQYF. As DNA, the CDR3 is TGTGCCAGCAGCTTAGAGGCCGGGAGGGCCGGCGAGCAGTACTTC.

This clonotype was counted many times. V gene TRBV5-1 combines with J gene TRBJ2-3; D is perhaps TRBD2 (5 bases). V was pared by 3 bases and J by 4 bases, with 12 bases between. Germline assignment: CDR1 SGHRS and CDR2 YFSETQ. The CDR3 totals 14 residues. The CDR3 is CASSSGVSADTQYF. The CDR3 bases are TGCGCCAGCAGCTCCGGGGTTAGCGCAGATACGCAGTATTTT.

This rearrangement joins TRBV7-2 to TRBJ1-2; D remains ambiguous. The CDR3 loop spans 15 amino acids. Trimming shortened V by 4 bases and J by 5 bases, and 17 bases separated the two germline ends. Germline CDR1 and CDR2: SGHTA and FQGNSA. Written as DNA, the CDR3 is TGTGCCAGCAGCTCTCGGCGCAGTCGAAATTATGGCTACACCTTC. Translating it yields CASSSRRSRNYGYTF.

In this sample, this clonotype turned up many times. The chain links TRBV20-1 to TRBJ1-5; 8 bases fit TRBD1. Germline CDR1 is DFQATT and CDR2 is SNEGSKA (reference sequence). V lost 6 bases to trimming and J lost 5 bases; unmatched junction nucleotides: 6. This CDR3 has 13 amino acids. The DNA of the CDR3 is TGCAGTGCAAAAACAGGGGGTCATCAGCCCCAGCATTTT. Protein: CSAKTGGHQPQHF.

This clonotype counts as large. Here the CDR3 DNA reads TGCGCCAGCAGCTTGGCTAGCGGGATTGGCACCGGGGAGCTGTTTTTT. Encoded protein: CASSLASGIGTGELFF. This rearrangement joins TRBV5-1 to TRBJ2-2; 9 bases line up with TRBD2. The V gene's germline CDR1 is SGHRS and CDR2 YFSETQ. V dropped 0 bases and J dropped 4; count of bases not matched to a gene: 4. The CDR3 consists of 16 residues.

Many counts were recorded for this clonotype. DNA for the CDR3: TGTGCCAGCAGTCCAACTCTAGCGGGCTCCTACAATGAGCAGTTCTTC. Its protein is CASSPTLAGSYNEQFF. The chain uses TRBV27 and TRBJ2-1, with 8 bases that match TRBD2. This CDR3 contains 16 residues. The germline V gene encodes CDR1 MNHEY and CDR2 SMNVEV (reference sequence). The J segment lost 0 bases and the V segment lost 5 bases, leaving 6 bases of the junction unmatched.

As concerns this clonotype: This may arise from a read error, as a much more abundant clone is one base away. The J gene is TRBJ1-1, the V gene TRBV5-5; TRBD1 agrees at 7 bases. The CDR3 is 13 residues long. Looked up from germline, CDR1 is SGHKS and CDR2 is YYEKEE (reference sequence). The junction had 11 bases not matched to a gene; V was cut back by 4 bases and J by 11 bases. The CDR3 reads CASSLQGSGVAFF. The CDR3 DNA reads as TGTGCCAGCAGCCTACAGGGGTCTGGGGTGGCTTTCTTT.

This clonotype was recorded once. This chain uses TRBV14 with TRBJ2-1; perhaps TRBD2 as D (6 bases). Germline V lookup: CDR1 SGHDN, CDR2 FVKESK. This CDR3 has 16 amino acids. V shed 1 base and J shed 4 bases, with 14 bases lying between them. The CDR3 loop reads CASSQGGRGRYNEQFF. The CDR3 region has the DNA TGTGCCAGCAGCCAAGGGGGCCGGGGGAGATACAATGAGCAGTTCTTC.

This clonotype was recorded a few times. A much larger clone sits a single nucleotide away, making a read error possible. The chain has TRBV4-1 and TRBJ1-1, with D hard to call. The CDR3 consists of 15 residues. Germline assignment: CDR1 MGHRA and CDR2 YSYEKL. The CDR3 nucleotides read TGCGCCAGCAGCCAATCGGAGGTACTCAACACTGAAGCTTCCTTT. As protein: CASSQSEVLNTEASF.

This clonotype was counted ten times or more. One end of the junction fails to match germline, which may point to a read error. The V and J genes are TRBV20-1 and TRBJ1-6; 7 nucleotides align to TRBD1. This CDR3 region has 14 residues. Germline CDR1 and CDR2: DFQATT and SNEGSKA (reference sequence). CDR3 sequence reads: CSARETGINSPLHF. CDR3 sequence (DNA): TGCAGTGCTCGAGAGACAGGGATCAATTCACCCCTCCACTTT.

By share, this clonotype counts as medium-sized. This chain uses TRBV6-4 with TRBJ1-6, with TRBD1 as a possible D gene (5 bases). Germline V gene data show CDR1 as MRHNA and CDR2 as SNTAGT. This CDR3 comprises 16 residues. Trimming stripped 5 bases from V and 8 bases from J, with 19 bases between. The CDR3 is CASSYLEKGVDSPLHF. The DNA for the CDR3 is TGTGCCAGCAGTTACTTGGAGAAAGGGGTAGATTCACCCCTCCACTTT.

This clonotype was counted a single time. This likely came from a read error, as a far larger clone is one base away. The chain uses TRBV6-2 or TRBV6-3 and TRBJ2-1; a weak D match, TRBD2 (5 bases). The V and J ends lost 7 bases and 13 bases respectively, with 29 bases between them. CDR3 length equals 16 residues. Germline CDR1 is MNHEY and CDR2 is SVGEGT. CDR3 coding DNA: TGTGCCAGCAACGGGAAGGGTGCATCGTACCAAGAGACCCAGTTCTTC. The encoded protein is CASNGKGASYQETQFF.

About this clonotype: The conserved final phenylalanine or tryptophan is absent from the CDR3, which likely points to a read error. The gene calls are TRBV6-1 and TRBJ2-7, with TRBD1 identical over 10 bases. The V gene end was trimmed by 9 bases and the J gene end by 2 bases; junction bases not matched to a gene: 10. CDR1 MNHNS and CDR2 SASEGT come from the germline V gene. This CDR3 comprises 15 residues. The CDR3: CARSIPGQGTYEQYL. For the CDR3, the DNA is TGTGCCAGAAGTATTCCGGGACAGGGGACCTACGAGCAGTACCTC.

This clonotype was counted ten times or more. V gene TRBV30 combines with J gene TRBJ2-2; no definite D call. The germline V and J ends were trimmed by 0 bases and 9 bases, with 14 bases remaining between them. The CDR3 has 14 residues. Germline V gene sequence: CDR1 GTSNPN, CDR2 SVGIG (reference sequence). The CDR3 DNA is TGTGCCTGGAGTGTACCCGGGTTGGACCGGGAGCTGTTTTTT. Its protein is CAWSVPGLDRELFF.